A selection of T cell receptor beta chains follows, all from one sample in a study of beta chain features in type 1 diabetes. Data came from immunoSEQ multiplex PCR; TCRdb stores just in-frame clones and leaves some out. The profile shows a few hundred thousand clones, about 10% of them singletons. Sequenced input: central memory CD4+ T cells from blood. The receptors were gathered from a young man with type 1 diabetes. Each CDR3 is given with its conserved first and last residue. A D gene is named only where the DNA matches it firmly. The listing skips clone size in some rows; elsewhere it reads once, few, many or a size class.

j_call v_call clone_size d_call cdr3_aa cdr3_nt
TRBJ2-1 TRBV19 many TRBD1 CASRQGQNYNEQFF TGTGCCAGTAGACAGGGACAGAACTACAATGAGCAGTTCTTC
TRBJ2-5 TRBV5-1 NA TRBD2 CASTPGTTQETQYF TGCGCCAGCACCCCAGGGACTACCCAAGAGACCCAGTACTTC
TRBJ2-2 TRBV2 few NA CASSDSGTVAGELFF TGTGCCAGCAGTGACTCGGGCACCGTCGCCGGGGAGCTGTTTTTT
TRBJ2-1 TRBV5-4 few TRBD2 CASSGGTLAGTSYNEQFF TGTGCCAGCAGCGGGGGCACCCTAGCGGGAACTTCCTACAATGAGCAGTTCTTC
TRBJ2-5 TRBV9 NA NA CASSVVSGSFGQETQYF TGTGCCAGCAGCGTAGTTAGCGGTAGCTTTGGGCAAGAGACCCAGTACTTC
TRBJ1-1 TRBV6-5 few NA CASIGSGAWDTEAFF TGTGCCAGCATCGGATCGGGGGCATGGGACACTGAAGCTTTCTTT
TRBJ1-5 TRBV19 NA NA CASSIMANQPQHF TGTGCCAGTAGTATAATGGCAAATCAGCCCCAGCATTTT
TRBJ2-5 TRBV5-1 few NA CASRLAGETQYF TGCGCCAGCAGGTTGGCCGGAGAGACCCAGTACTTC
TRBJ2-7 TRBV5-1 few TRBD1 CASSQGQGAYEQYF TGCGCCAGCAGCCAGGGACAGGGGGCCTACGAGCAGTACTTC
TRBJ1-5 TRBV2 NA NA CASRYEGGQPQHF TGTGCCAGCAGATATGAGGGGGGGCAGCCCCAGCATTTT
TRBJ1-1 TRBV5-4 few NA CASSREGTEAFF TGTGCCAGCAGCAGGGAGGGCACTGAAGCTTTCTTT